The 12 T cell receptor beta chains presented below share a single source sample, sequenced in a study of early T cells in non-severe SARS-CoV-2 infection. TCRdb independently ran MiXCR on the 5' RACE reads; one entry per CDR3 protein. The table lists around 110,000 distinct CDR3 sequences, 11% of them singletons. Sequenced: whole blood. The receptors shown here come from an adult who was a healthcare worker with PCR-confirmed SARS-CoV-2 infection or an uninfected control (not recorded which).

The chain uses TRBV7-2 and TRBJ1-2; 7 bases line up with TRBD1. J was trimmed by 8 bases and V by 1 base; bases with no gene match: 7. This CDR3 has 14 amino acids. Germline loops: CDR1 SGHTA, CDR2 FQGNSA. The CDR3 spells CASSLGGTVNGYTF. CDR3 DNA: TGTGCCAGCAGCTTAGGCGGGACAGTCAACGGCTACACCTTC.

This clonotype was seen at least ten times. The chain is built from TRBV3-1 and TRBJ2-5; perhaps TRBD1 as D (5 bases). The V gene lost 1 base and the J gene lost 3 bases, with 15 bases spanning the gap. The CDR3 has 16 residues. The germline gives CDR1 LGHDT, CDR2 YNNKEL (reference sequence). The CDR3 nucleotides are TGTGCCAGCAGCCAAGGAGCCTCGGCAGGGAAAGAGACCCAGTACTTC. It translates to CASSQGASAGKETQYF.

This clonotype was counted a few times. The CDR3 protein is CASSLAQADTQYF. The CDR3 bases are TGTGCCAGCAGCTTAGCCCAAGCAGATACGCAGTATTTT. This rearrangement joins TRBV7-2 to TRBJ2-3; D is uncertain. Trimming took 0 bases from V and 4 from J, leaving 5 bases between them. The CDR3 runs 13 residues. Germline loops: CDR1 SGHTA, CDR2 FQGNSA.

J is TRBJ2-2 and V is TRBV10-2, with 9 bases identical to TRBD1. The germline gives CDR1 WSHSY, CDR2 SAAADI. The CDR3 consists of 13 residues. V lost 11 bases and J lost 3; bases outside the gene matches: 4. CDR3 region: CASRDRDTGELFF. CDR3 in DNA: TGCGCCTCCCGGGACAGGGACACCGGGGAGCTGTTTTTT.

This clonotype was seen many times. V is TRBV28 and J is TRBJ2-2, with 7 positions matching TRBD2. This CDR3 region has 18 residues. J gave up 0 bases and V 1 base, and 8 bases lay outside the gene matches. Germline assignment: CDR1 MDHEN and CDR2 SYDVKM. CDR3 residues: CASSLSFGGGANTGELFF. DNA of the CDR3: TGTGCCAGCAGTTTATCTTTCGGGGGAGGGGCGAACACCGGGGAGCTGTTTTTT.

This clonotype showed up many times. This chain joins TRBV18 and TRBJ2-5; D not resolved. The germline gives CDR1 KGHSH, CDR2 LQKENI. This CDR3 is 12 amino acids long. V was pared by 4 bases and J by 3 bases, with 6 bases between. The CDR3 here is CASSLLKETQYF. The CDR3 DNA is TGTGCCAGCTCACTACTCAAAGAGACCCAGTACTTC.

This chain's CDR3 is CASSFRDRQYF. In nucleotides, the CDR3 is TGTGCCAGCAGTTTTCGGGATCGGCAGTATTTT. V and J are TRBV6-6 and TRBJ2-3, with a tentative D call TRBD2 (5 bases). CDR1 is MNHNY, CDR2 SVGAGI, per germline (reference sequence). Trimming took off 4 bases at V and 11 bases at J, with 10 bases between the two ends. This CDR3 contains 11 residues.

This clonotype was counted only a few times. This chain uses TRBV20-1 with TRBJ2-3; tentative D call: TRBD1 (6 bases). CDR3 length: 14 residues. Trimming took 6 bases from V and 2 from J, leaving 15 bases between them. Germline loops: CDR1 DFQATT, CDR2 SNEGSKA (reference sequence). The CDR3 DNA reads as TGCAGTGCCAGATGGACAGCCACCACAGATACGCAGTATTTT. As protein: CSARWTATTDTQYF.

This clonotype was detected ten times or more. The chain is built from TRBV30 and TRBJ2-7; no firm D call. The CDR3 contains 13 residues. V lost 3 bases and J 2 bases, leaving 11 bases between the germline ends. Germline V gene data show CDR1 as GTSNPN and CDR2 as SVGIG (reference sequence). The CDR3 nucleotides are TGTGCCTGGAGCGAGGACGTCCCCTACGAGCAGTACTTC. This translates into CAWSEDVPYEQYF.

This clonotype came up many times. The V call is TRBV19, the J call TRBJ2-4; D perhaps matches TRBD2 (6 bases). Trimming took off 8 bases at V and 0 bases at J, with 23 bases between the two ends. The CDR3 extends over 18 amino acids. Germline CDR1 reads LNHDA; CDR2 reads SQIVND (reference sequence). The CDR3 DNA follows: TGTGCCAGTTTATTTCTCGGGGGAGAGAAGAAAGCCAAAAACATTCAGTACTTC. This codes for CASLFLGGEKKAKNIQYF.

This clonotype was recorded a few times. The chain is built from TRBV24-1 and TRBJ2-1; D might be TRBD1 or TRBD2, each matching 5 bases. Per germline, CDR1 KGHDR and CDR2 SFDVKD. V lost 3 bases to trimming and J lost 6 bases, with 14 bases between them. The CDR3 runs to 15 residues. CDR3 residues: CATSDHRDARNEQFF. The CDR3 DNA is TGTGCCACCAGTGATCACCGGGACGCCCGCAATGAGCAGTTCTTC.

The table lists this clonotype with many counts. The genes are TRBV10-3 and TRBJ2-5; unclear D gene. The CDR3 covers 12 residues. The germline gives CDR1 ENHRY, CDR2 SYGVKD. Trimming left V 8 bases short and J 3 bases short, with 10 bases between. The CDR3 loop reads CAIGVKKETQYF. DNA of the CDR3: TGTGCCATCGGGGTCAAAAAAGAGACCCAGTACTTC.